These 9 T cell receptor beta chains originate from one sample sequenced in a study of cytomegalovirus exposure and HLA in healthy donors. With 60 Vbeta and 13 Jbeta primers, the PCR was carried out. TCRdb keeps only in-frame clones here, not all; method: immunoSEQ multiplex PCR. The sample includes around 120,000 clones, about 82% seen only once; the top ten take approximately 1.1%. Sequencing used PBMCs. These TCRs come from a boy younger than 18 in good health and CMV-seronegative.

The V gene is TRBV4-3, the J gene TRBJ1-4; no clear D gene. The CDR3 has 18 residues. Germline assignment: CDR1 LGHNA and CDR2 YSLEER. Trimming pared 0 bases from V and 0 bases from J, leaving 14 bases between. CDR3 sequence reads: CASSQDIMQAATNEKLFF. The CDR3 nucleotides are TGCGCCAGCAGCCAAGATATTATGCAGGCTGCAACTAATGAAAAACTGTTTTTT.

This rearrangement joins TRBV7-9 to TRBJ2-4; a possible D gene is TRBD1 (5 bases). Looked up from germline, CDR1 is SEHNR and CDR2 is FQNEAQ (reference sequence). The CDR3 has 16 amino acids. The germline V and J ends were trimmed by 6 bases and 0 bases, with 15 bases remaining between them. The CDR3 nucleotides are TGTGCCAGCAGTTTCACAGGACAACTAGCCAAAAACATTCAGTACTTC. Protein sequence: CASSFTGQLAKNIQYF. The full variable domain, rest sourced from reference TRBV7-9 and TRBJ2-4, is DTGVSQNPRHKITKRGQNVTFRCDPISEHNRLYWYRQTLGQGPEFLTYFQNEAQLEKSRLLSDRFSAERPKGSFSTLEIQRTEQGDSAMYLCASSFTGQLAKNIQYFGAGTRLSVL.

V and J are TRBV18 and TRBJ1-5; D unresolved. Germline V gene lookup returns CDR1 KGHSH and CDR2 LQKENI. V gave up 5 bases and J gave up 7 bases, with 12 bases separating them. The CDR3 runs to 13 residues. This CDR3 reads CASSEVQSQPQHF. The CDR3 DNA reads TGTGCCAGCTCAGAAGTCCAGTCACAGCCCCAGCATTTT.

The chain combines TRBV27 with TRBJ2-7; tentatively, D is TRBD1 (6 bases). Germline V gene lookup returns CDR1 MNHEY and CDR2 SMNVEV (reference sequence). This CDR3 is built from 12 residues. The V end lost 5 bases, the J end lost 6 bases, and 11 bases lay between the germline ends. The chain's CDR3 is CASSTGFREQYF. The DNA for the CDR3 is TGTGCCAGCAGTACAGGGTTCCGCGAGCAGTACTTC.

The V gene is TRBV13, the J gene TRBJ2-1, with D possibly being TRBD1 (5 bases). The ends were cut back, 0 bases at V and 5 bases at J, with 5 bases in the middle. Germline loops: CDR1 PRHDT, CDR2 FYEKMQ (reference sequence). The CDR3 totals 13 residues. The CDR3 sequence is CASSLGGDNEQFF. The CDR3 DNA reads as TGTGCCAGCAGCTTAGGAGGGGACAATGAGCAGTTCTTC.

V and J are TRBV6-6 and TRBJ1-4; 8 bases match TRBD1. In germline, CDR1 is MNHNY, CDR2 SVGAGI (reference sequence). With 6 bases clipped from V and 8 bases from J, the junction kept 14 bases outside the gene matches. This CDR3 spans 16 amino acids. CDR3 sequence reads: CASSNRVQGAGEKLFF. In DNA, the CDR3 is TGTGCCAGCAGCAATAGGGTCCAGGGGGCAGGGGAAAAACTGTTTTTT.

The CDR3 DNA follows: TGCGCCAGCAGCTATGGGACAGTGAGCTCTGGAAACACCATATATTTT. Protein: CASSYGTVSSGNTIYF. This chain joins TRBV5-1 and TRBJ1-3; TRBD1 matches at 7 bases. This CDR3 contains 16 residues. V lost 3 bases, J lost 0 bases, and 6 bases stayed unmatched. Germline CDR1 is SGHRS and CDR2 is YFSETQ.

The gene calls are TRBV7-9 and TRBJ2-1; the match to TRBD2 covers 11 bases. The CDR3 is made up of 15 amino acids. V dropped 4 bases and J dropped 5; count of bases not matched to a gene: 4. Germline V gene lookup returns CDR1 SEHNR and CDR2 FQNEAQ (reference sequence). For the CDR3, the DNA is TGTGCCAGCAGCTGGGGGGGACTAGCGGACAATGAGCAGTTCTTC. Residues: CASSWGGLADNEQFF. The full variable domain, completed using reference TRBV7-9 and TRBJ2-1, is DTGVSQNPRHKITKRGQNVTFRCDPISEHNRLYWYRQTLGQGPEFLTYFQNEAQLEKSRLLSDRFSAERPKGSFSTLEIQRTEQGDSAMYLCASSWGGLADNEQFFGPGTRLTVL.

In DNA, the CDR3 is TGTGCCAGTAGTATAAGGCCCTTGGGGGGGGCCCAGAACACCGGGGAGCTGTTTTTT. Amino acids: CASSIRPLGGAQNTGELFF. V and J are TRBV19 and TRBJ2-2; D might be TRBD2 (7 bases). V lost 2 bases to trimming and J lost 1 base, with 20 bases between them. The germline CDR1 and CDR2 sequences are LNHDA and SQIVND (reference sequence). CDR3 size: 19 residues. Variable domain in full (rest from reference TRBV19 and TRBJ2-2): DGGITQSPKYLFRKEGQNVTLSCEQNLNHDAMYWYRQDPGQGLRLIYYSQIVNDFQKGDIAEGYSVSREKKESFPLTVTSAQKNPTAFYLCASSIRPLGGAQNTGELFFGEGSRLTVL.